The entry that follows covers one T cell receptor beta chain sequence. These data originate in a study of blood T cell repertoires in COVID-19. Germline CDR1 reads SGHAT; CDR2 reads FQNNGV. The germline V and J ends were trimmed by 1 base and 3 bases, with 7 bases remaining between them. The CDR3 loop spans 14 amino acids. Methods used by the authors: Estimation of nucleated cell counts relied on the amplification of reference gene primers. Clones were sequenced by immunoSEQ multiplex PCR, and TCRdb holds only the in-frame ones, with some missing. That table furnishes V, J and clone size, whereas the DNA furnished D and trimming. The table has about 200,000 clones, roughly nine tenths seen once.

The clonotype comes from a woman between 45 and 60 years old with acute or convalescent COVID-19. Sequenced input: peripheral blood. The chain links TRBV11-2 to TRBJ1-3; no reliable D call. CDR3 region: CASSLGVFGNTIYF. CDR3 nucleotides: TGTGCCAGCAGCTTAGGTGTATTTGGAAACACCATATATTTT. The complete variable domain, with remaining parts taken from reference TRBV11-2 and TRBJ1-3, reads EAGVAQSPRYKIIEKRQSVAFWCNPISGHATLYWYQQILGQGPKLLIQFQNNGVVDDSQLPKDRFSAERLKGVDSTLKIQPAKLEDSAVYLCASSLGVFGNTIYFGEGSWLTVV.